This entry concerns a single TCR beta chain. What it binds is not known. The sample originates from a study of CD8+ T cells in alopecia areata. Germline CDR1 and CDR2: LNHDA and SQIVND (reference sequence). CDR3 size: 14 residues. Trimming stripped 1 base from V and 6 bases from J, with 12 bases between. Following extraction, RNA underwent reverse transcription to cDNA, which served as the sequencing template. Sequencing used immunoSEQ multiplex PCR; TCRdb keeps in-frame clones, though not all of them. This sample has about 120,000 clones, with about 50% found just once. Study-wide points: Uncertain still, given a single nonresponder, is whether baseline CD8+ expansion links to response.

The treatment denotes: oral pan-JAK inhibitor, 5-10 mg twice daily. Sequenced material: CD4+ T cells sorted from blood, taken at week 4, from a patient treated with tofacitinib. The chain links TRBV19 to TRBJ2-5, with a weak D call TRBD1 (6 bases). This clonotype was sampled from a human donor with alopecia areata. The CDR3 spells CASSIGGQGKTQYF. In nucleotides, the CDR3 is TGTGCCAGTAGTATAGGAGGGCAGGGGAAGACCCAGTACTTC.